These T cell receptor beta chains were read from a single sample in a study of blood T cell repertoires in COVID-19. This table comes from immunoSEQ multiplex PCR, and its TCRdb copy is limited to in-frame clones, with some not included. Here the sample spans 180,000 or so clones, around 82% being singletons. Specimen: peripheral blood. The receptors were sampled from a man between 60 and 75 years old who had recovered from COVID-19. CDR3s include the opening cysteine and the closing phenylalanine or tryptophan. The D gene is left open where the match is weak. Clone sizes are given selectively: once, few, many, or a class where the clone is expanded.

>TRBJ2-2|TRBV3-1/TRBV3-2|NA|NA
CASSQVGGNTGELFF
TGTGCCAGCAGCCAAGTCGGCGGGAACACCGGGGAGCTGTTTTTT
>TRBJ1-1|TRBV27|NA|NA
CASTPTGSNTEAFF
TGTGCCAGCACCCCGACAGGATCGAACACTGAAGCTTTCTTT
>TRBJ2-1|TRBV12-3/TRBV12-4|NA|NA
CASSPLSYNEQFF
TGTGCCAGCAGTCCCCTCTCCTACAATGAGCAGTTCTTC
>TRBJ2-6|TRBV4-1|NA|NA
CASSQESAASGANVLTF
TGCGCCAGCAGCCAAGAGAGCGCGGCATCTGGGGCCAACGTCCTGACTTTC
>TRBJ1-2|TRBV27|NA|NA
CASSFSANYGYTF
TGTGCCAGCAGTTTCTCAGCTAACTATGGCTACACCTTC
>TRBJ2-1|TRBV7-8|NA|NA
CASSLGVQGIYRRHNEQFF
TGTGCCAGCAGCTTAGGGGTACAGGGAATATACCGTCGCCACAATGAGCAGTTCTTC
>TRBJ1-4|TRBV2|NA|NA
CASKESGEKLFF
TGTGCCAGCAAGGAGAGTGGGGAAAAACTGTTTTTT
>TRBJ2-3|TRBV19|NA|NA
CATSPRTSTDTQYF
TGTGCCACCTCACCCCGAACTTCCACAGATACGCAGTATTTT
>TRBJ1-2|TRBV10-3|NA|NA
CAISDGNYGYTF
TGTGCCATCAGTGACGGTAACTATGGCTACACCTTC
>TRBJ1-5|TRBV19|NA|NA
CASSTDRYNQPQHF
TGTGCCAGTAGTACAGACAGATACAATCAGCCCCAGCATTTT
>TRBJ2-3|TRBV7-6|NA|NA
CASSPMSTDTQYF
TGTGCCAGCAGCCCAATGAGCACAGATACGCAGTATTTT
>TRBJ1-2|TRBV3-1/TRBV3-2|few|NA
CASSQGGYGYTF
TGTGCCAGCAGCCAAGGAGGATATGGCTACACCTTC
>TRBJ1-2|TRBV2|NA|NA
CASFLTEGGYTF
TGTGCCAGCTTTCTTACGGAGGGAGGCTACACCTTC
>TRBJ1-3|TRBV4-2|NA|TRBD1
CASSQVGTGTGNTIYF
TGTGCCAGCAGCCAGGTTGGGACAGGGACTGGAAACACCATATATTTT
>TRBJ1-3|TRBV6-6|few|TRBD1
CASSGGQGSGNTIYF
TGTGCCAGCAGTGGAGGACAGGGCTCTGGAAACACCATATATTTT
>TRBJ1-4|TRBV4-2|NA|NA
CASSLGGTNEKLFF
TGTGCCAGCAGCCTGGGGGGAACTAATGAAAAACTGTTTTTT
>TRBJ2-1|TRBV6-5|NA|TRBD1
CASSTDRAAYNEQFF
TGTGCCAGCAGTACGGACAGGGCGGCCTACAATGAGCAGTTCTTC
>TRBJ2-7|TRBV24-1|NA|NA
CATSDLYGDEQYF
TGTGCCACCAGTGATTTGTACGGTGACGAGCAGTACTTC
>TRBJ2-5|TRBV12-3/TRBV12-4|NA|TRBD1
CASSKQGRETQYF
TGTGCCAGCAGTAAACAGGGGCGCGAGACCCAGTACTTC
>TRBJ2-7|TRBV7-2|NA|NA
CASSFKQGSPYEQYF
TGTGCCAGCAGCTTCAAACAGGGTTCCCCCTACGAGCAGTACTTC
>TRBJ1-1|TRBV12-3/TRBV12-4|NA|NA
CASSYRQGAFF
TGTGCCAGCAGTTATCGCCAGGGAGCTTTCTTT
>TRBJ2-1|TRBV7-6|once|TRBD2
CASTLAPTSGGASEQFF
TGTGCCAGCACCCTAGCCCCGACTAGCGGGGGGGCGAGTGAGCAGTTCTTC
>TRBJ2-5|TRBV9|NA|NA
CASSANQETQYF
TGTGCCAGCAGCGCTAACCAAGAGACCCAGTACTTC
>TRBJ1-2|TRBV4-3|NA|NA
CASSQDQGRDGYTF
TGCGCCAGCAGCCAAGATCAGGGGAGAGATGGCTACACCTTC
>TRBJ2-3|TRBV7-7|NA|NA
CASSLGGGPDTQYF
TGTGCTAGCAGCTTAGGAGGGGGACCGGATACGCAGTATTTT
>TRBJ2-4|TRBV12-3/TRBV12-4|NA|NA
CASSWDSGIQYF
TGTGCCAGCAGTTGGGACTCGGGCATTCAGTACTTC
>TRBJ1-1|TRBV24-1|NA|NA
CATRAVGRGTEAFF
TGTGCCACCAGGGCTGTGGGGAGAGGGACTGAAGCTTTCTTT
>TRBJ1-1|TRBV5-8|NA|NA
CASSLGGRGTEAFF
TGTGCCAGCAGCTTGGGAGGGCGGGGAACTGAAGCTTTCTTT
>TRBJ2-5|TRBV3-1/TRBV3-2|NA|TRBD2
CASSLGLAVAQETQYF
TGTGCCAGCAGCCTGGGACTAGCGGTGGCTCAAGAGACCCAGTACTTC
>TRBJ2-5|TRBV11-2|NA|NA
CASSFGQGYQETQYF
TGTGCCAGCAGCTTCGGGCAGGGGTACCAAGAGACCCAGTACTTC
>TRBJ1-4|TRBV19|NA|NA
CASRGAHSTNEKLFF
TGTGCCAGTAGGGGCGCTCACTCAACTAATGAAAAACTGTTTTTT
>TRBJ2-3|TRBV6-5|NA|NA
CASSYMGAPTDTQYF
TGTGCCAGCAGTTACATGGGGGCCCCCACAGATACGCAGTATTTT
>TRBJ1-2|TRBV5-6|NA|TRBD1
CASSEGQFYGYTF
TGTGCCAGCAGCGAGGGACAGTTCTATGGCTACACCTTC
>TRBJ2-2|TRBV7-2|NA|TRBD1
CASSLSGQQPTGELFF
TGTGCCAGCAGCTTATCGGGACAGCAACCCACCGGGGAGCTGTTTTTT
>TRBJ2-3|TRBV5-6|NA|TRBD2
CASSLPRYLAGHTDTQYF
TGTGCCAGCAGCTTACCCCGCTACCTAGCGGGGCACACAGATACGCAGTATTTT
>TRBJ2-3|TRBV5-1|NA|NA
CASSFNTDTQYF
TGCGCCAGCAGCTTTAACACAGATACGCAGTATTTT
>TRBJ2-2|TRBV7-2|NA|NA
CASSLAGQRGGELFF
TGTGCCAGCAGCTTAGCGGGACAAAGGGGCGGGGAGCTGTTTTTT